This TCR beta chain appears in the sequencing data of a study of shared clonotypes between healthy human individuals (TCRdb year 2020). General notes on the study: The cohort included three men and a couple of women between 18 and 49 years of age. Per donor, three plates each were used for CD4 naive and CD4 memory, two for CD8 naive, and one for CD8 memory. The study deeply sequenced blood TCR repertoires of about 5 healthy adults to estimate repertoire size and the extent of clonotype sharing between individuals. To increase sequencing depth and limit assay-specific biases, different laboratories used diverse techniques to prepare libraries and sequence TCR repertoires. Each donor's leukapheresis produced roughly between about 0.9 and 9.5 billion PBMCs. Overall study results and their limits: Pairwise subsampling indicated that sequencing depth was expected to affect the degree of clonotype sharing among donors. Estimated clonotype richness was generally larger for naive than for memory subsets. About 5% of naive CD4, around 4% of naive CD8, approximately 2.2% of memory CD4, and 0.35% to 0.5% of memory CD8 clonotypes were shared across several donors. Even with the large sequencing depth, rarefaction of the sorted-subset datasets indicated that sequencing was incomplete. Only blood was sampled, and tissue TCR repertoires likely differ from those in blood. Compared with non-shared clonotypes, clonotypes shared by all four sorted-subset donors had higher generation probabilities. The genetic and exposure-history diversity represented was limited by the small number of donors.

With regard to this clone: This clone's antigen is unknown. It has no much larger one-base neighbor in the sample; base qualities were not kept. The same CDR3 can be traced to other DNA sequences in this sample.

Healthy HIV-negative adults with no recently reported acute infections or vaccinations were included as donors. Every donor was a Caucasian adult living in Nashville, Tennessee, USA. CD4+ T cells were enriched through magnetic negative selection, after which naive cells were positively selected on CD45RA and the remaining negative fraction served as the memory subset. Blood was collected by leukapheresis, and PBMCs were isolated by Ficoll-Histopaque density gradient centrifugation and then cryopreserved in liquid nitrogen vapor phase. Analytical flow cytometry was used to check the purity and quantity of each magnetically sorted T cell population. Genomic DNA was isolated from every sorted fraction and measured by UV absorbance on a Nanodrop 2000c. CDR1 and CDR2 (SNHLY, FYNNEI) derive from the germline V gene. Relative to germline, V is missing 7 bases and J is missing 5 bases, with 1 base of the junction outside any gene match. The CDR3 numbers 11 residues from cysteine through phenylalanine. Only CDR3 DNA is held: 33 bases, read in frame from base 1.

Using the deep immunoSEQ assay, TCR CDR3 regions were amplified from genomic DNA by multiplex PCR. Genomic DNA extracted from each cell subset was distributed evenly over all wells of several immunoSEQ 96-well plates, and each plate served as one replicate. Each replicate PCR for sorted subsets received approximately 220 ng genomic DNA, equal to 28,000 or so T cell genomes. Purified libraries were quantified with a Qubit 3.0 fluorometer, sized on a Bioanalyzer 2100, and re-quantified with the KAPA Library Quantification kit. Each immunoSEQ 96-well plate was sequenced on its own single-read 150-cycle Illumina NextSeq 550 flow cell. The original methods were these. Because only junctional sequences without quality scores were contained in the immunoSEQ output, filtering matching that applied to full-length reads could not be performed. Sequences were annotated with PyIR, a Python wrapper for IgBLAST v1.9, using IMGT germline references to assign V/J genes and CDR3. Reads were removed for weak V/J assignments (E-value above 1e-6), missing CDR3, stop codons, out-of-frame junctions, or ambiguous translated residues. A V3J clonotype was defined by an identical inferred V gene, J gene, and CDR3 amino acid sequence. Percentage overlap between repertoires was calculated by dividing the number of shared unique clonotypes by the size of the smaller repertoire. RTK rarefaction, the Chao1 estimator, and Recon v2.1 estimates of unobserved clonotypes were used to assess repertoire richness. For all TCRbeta clonotypes obtained by the gDNA method from a few donors, generation probabilities were computed with OLGA. TCRdb carries this immuneACCESS record with in-frame sequences only. Its versions omit some clonotypes, under half of them owing to an unresolved V gene in the studies checked, with the rest unexplained. Clone size and V and J calls were adopted from that table, with D and trimming inferred from the DNA. The sample table lists roughly 1,500,000 clones, approximately 98% of them with a count of one. Together, the top ten hold around 0.47% of the sample.

The origin of this receptor is a man aged 25 to 40 in good health. The specimen was naive CD4+ T cells sorted from blood. What this sample's cell subset or site label stands for: CD45RA+ positively selected. The V and J segments used are TRBV2 and TRBJ2-5; 7 central bases correspond to TRBD2. CDR3 sequence: CASMREETQYF. The base sequence is TGTGCCAGCATGCGGGAGGAGACCCAGTACTTC.